The 30 T cell receptor beta chains below were found in one sample sequenced in a study of blood T cell repertoires in COVID-19. This table comes from immunoSEQ multiplex PCR, and its TCRdb copy is limited to in-frame clones, with some not included. The profile shows roughly 180,000 clones, around 76% of them singletons. The source material was peripheral blood. Receptor source: a woman aged 45-65 years with active or convalescent COVID-19.

The chain has TRBV6-6 and TRBJ1-2; D gene unclear. The V end lost 2 bases, the J end lost 2 bases, and 15 bases lay between the germline ends. The CDR3 runs 16 residues. CDR1 is MNHNY, CDR2 SVGAGI, per germline (reference sequence). This chain's CDR3 is CASSYARGNSNYGYTF. CDR3 DNA: TGTGCCAGCAGTTACGCGAGAGGGAATTCCAACTATGGCTACACCTTC.

The CDR3 spells CASSQHGTGGTGELFF. Here the CDR3 DNA reads TGTGCCAGCAGCCAACATGGGACAGGGGGGACCGGGGAGCTGTTTTTT. The chain employs TRBV14 and TRBJ2-2; 11 nucleotides match TRBD1. This CDR3 has 16 amino acids. Germline V gene data show CDR1 as SGHDN and CDR2 as FVKESK. Losses at the gene ends were 2 bases for V and 5 bases for J; bases not matched to a gene: 4. The complete variable domain, with remaining parts taken from reference TRBV14 and TRBJ2-2, reads EAGVTQFPSHSVIEKGQTVTLRCDPISGHDNLYWYRRVMGKEIKFLLHFVKESKQDESGMPNNRFLAERTGGTYSTLKVQPAELEDSGVYFCASSQHGTGGTGELFFGEGSRLTVL.

The chain recombines TRBV7-2 with TRBJ2-3; 11 bases map to TRBD2. Germline CDR1 SGHTA, CDR2 FQGNSA. The junction had 15 bases not matched to a gene; V was cut back by 4 bases and J by 6 bases. This CDR3 region has 18 residues. The DNA for the CDR3 is TGTGCCAGCAGCTGGCTGAGAGCAACTAGCGGGAGACAGGATACGCAGTATTTT. This gives the protein CASSWLRATSGRQDTQYF.

V usage is TRBV19 and J usage is TRBJ2-3; 11 positions agree with TRBD2. With 5 bases clipped from V and 5 bases from J, the junction kept 12 bases outside the gene matches. CDR1 and CDR2 from the germline V gene are LNHDA and SQIVND (reference sequence). The CDR3 totals 17 residues. CDR3 DNA: TGTGCCAGTAGTCCCGGTTTGTCTAGCGGGGGGAGAGATACGCAGTATTTT. Its translation: CASSPGLSSGGRDTQYF.

This clone was counted only a few times. The chain is built from TRBV3-1 (or the pseudogene TRBV3-2) and TRBJ2-7; perhaps TRBD2 as D (5 bases). Trimming cost V 0 bases and J 2 bases, with 11 bases left between them. Germline values: CDR1 LGHDT, CDR2 YNNKEL (reference sequence). This CDR3 has 15 amino acids. The CDR3 loop reads CASSQDLSGTYEQYF. As DNA, the CDR3 is TGTGCCAGCAGCCAAGATCTATCCGGGACCTACGAGCAGTACTTC.

The CDR3 here is CAISESTEDYGYTF. The CDR3 DNA sequence: TGTGCCATCAGTGAGTCAACGGAGGACTATGGCTACACCTTC. V usage is TRBV10-3 and J usage is TRBJ1-2; unclear D gene. This CDR3 is built from 14 residues. V lost 0 bases, J lost 3 bases, and 8 bases lay in between. Germline CDR1 is ENHRY and CDR2 is SYGVKD.

The chain uses TRBV4-3 and TRBJ1-2, with 9 bases aligning to TRBD1. J gave up 4 bases and V 4 bases, and 4 bases lay outside the gene matches. The CDR3 extends over 14 amino acids. CDR1 and CDR2 from the germline V gene are LGHNA and YSLEER. CDR3 protein: CASSPQGAAYGYTF. DNA for the CDR3: TGCGCCAGCAGCCCACAGGGGGCGGCCTATGGCTACACCTTC.

This chain joins TRBV7-2 and TRBJ2-7; 8 bases line up with TRBD1. V dropped 8 bases and J dropped 1; count of bases not matched to a gene: 10. Germline V gene data show CDR1 as SGHTA and CDR2 as FQGNSA. This CDR3 has 15 amino acids. The CDR3 here is CASRTPGTGSYEQYF. The CDR3 DNA reads TGTGCCAGCCGAACCCCCGGGACAGGATCCTACGAGCAGTACTTC. Using reference TRBV7-2 and TRBJ2-7 for the parts outside the CDR3, the full variable domain is GAGVSQSPSNKVTEKGKDVELRCDPISGHTALYWYRQSLGQGLEFLIYFQGNSAPDKSGLPSDRFSAERTGGSVSTLTIQRTQQEDSAVYLCASRTPGTGSYEQYFGPGTRLTVT.

This chain joins TRBV18 and TRBJ2-5, with 7 bases that match TRBD1. CDR3 length: 13 residues. The ends lost 4 bases at V and 5 bases at J; junction bases unmatched: 4. Germline V lookup: CDR1 KGHSH, CDR2 LQKENI. As DNA, the CDR3 is TGTGCCAGCTCACGACAGGGTGGGGAGACCCAGTACTTC. This gives the protein CASSRQGGETQYF.

V gene TRBV7-9 combines with J gene TRBJ1-4; no definite D call. V was pared by 1 base and J by 5 bases, with 11 bases between. CDR3 size: 15 residues. CDR1 SEHNR and CDR2 FQNEAQ come from the germline V gene (reference sequence). The CDR3 DNA sequence: TGTGCCAGCAGCTTAGGGCAGGCCCGAAATGAAAAACTGTTTTTT. This gives the protein CASSLGQARNEKLFF.

V usage is TRBV4-3 and J usage is TRBJ1-2; D ambiguous. The CDR3 length is 14 residues. V was shortened by 3 bases and J by 0 bases, with 8 bases between the two germline ends. From germline, CDR1 is LGHNA and CDR2 YSLEER. Here the CDR3 reads CASSQTHSNYGYTF. In DNA, the CDR3 is TGCGCCAGCAGCCAGACACACTCTAACTATGGCTACACCTTC.

The chain has TRBV18 and TRBJ2-7; TRBD1 is a possible D gene (6 bases). The germline V and J ends were trimmed by 2 bases and 2 bases, with 13 bases remaining between them. The CDR3 length is 15 residues. Looked up from germline, CDR1 is KGHSH and CDR2 is LQKENI. CDR3 amino acids: CASSPVAGETYEQYF. CDR3 bases: TGTGCCAGCTCACCAGTGGCAGGGGAAACCTACGAGCAGTACTTC.

The chain uses TRBV5-1 and TRBJ2-7, with 7 bases matching TRBD1. The germline V gene has CDR1 SGHRS and CDR2 YFSETQ. V was clipped by 2 bases and J by 2 bases; unmatched bases: 4. This CDR3 has 14 amino acids. The CDR3 nucleotides read TGCGCCAGCAGCTTACTGGACAGGACCTACGAGCAGTACTTC. The encoded protein is CASSLLDRTYEQYF.

The J gene is TRBJ1-5, the V gene TRBV2; 7 nucleotides align to TRBD1. Germline CDR1 SNHLY, CDR2 FYNNEI. The CDR3 is made up of 17 amino acids. Trimming took 6 bases from V and 0 from J; bases not matched to a gene: 11. As DNA, the CDR3 is TGTGCCAGCAGCCCAAGGACAGGCCAGTATAGCAATCAGCCCCAGCATTTT. Its translation is CASSPRTGQYSNQPQHF.

The V call is TRBV15, the J call TRBJ1-6; 7 nucleotides line up with TRBD1. Germline CDR1 LNHNV, CDR2 YYDKDF (reference sequence). This CDR3 region has 15 residues. Germline trimming cut 0 bases from V and 10 bases from J; bases unmatched to any gene: 6. DNA for the CDR3: TGTGCCACCAGCAGAGATCGAGGGGGCAGGTCACCCCTCCACTTT. It is translated as CATSRDRGGRSPLHF.

The gene calls are TRBV28 and TRBJ2-5, with 7 bases matching TRBD2. V lost 3 bases and J lost 2; bases outside the gene matches: 3. CDR1 is MDHEN and CDR2 is SYDVKM in the germline V gene. This CDR3 is built from 14 residues. This CDR3 is CASSLGGNQETQYF. CDR3 bases: TGTGCCAGCAGTTTGGGGGGGAATCAAGAGACCCAGTACTTC. Together with reference TRBV28 and TRBJ2-5, the CDR3 gives the full variable domain: DVKVTQSSRYLVKRTGEKVFLECVQDMDHENMFWYRQDPGLGLRLIYFSYDVKMKEKGDIPEGYSVSREKKERFSLILESASTNQTSMYLCASSLGGNQETQYFGPGTRLLVL.

V usage is TRBV27 and J usage is TRBJ1-2, with 7 bases identical to TRBD1. The CDR3 runs to 13 residues. Germline CDR1 MNHEY, CDR2 SMNVEV (reference sequence). V lost 6 bases, J lost 2 bases, and 3 bases stayed unmatched. As DNA, the CDR3 is TGTGCCAGCAGGCAACAGGGGAACTATGGCTACACCTTC. It is translated as CASRQQGNYGYTF.

The chain joins TRBV5-6 to TRBJ2-7; TRBD1 is a possible D gene (5 bases). Germline CDR1 is SGHDT and CDR2 is YYEEEE. V was clipped by 8 bases and J by 1 base, with 16 bases between them. This CDR3 is built from 14 residues. The CDR3 sequence: CASYPVGESYEQYF. The CDR3 region has the DNA TGTGCCAGTTATCCAGTAGGGGAATCCTACGAGCAGTACTTC.

As to this clone: One end of the junction varies from germline; a read error may be responsible. This chain joins TRBV5-5 and TRBJ2-7, with 8 positions matching TRBD1. CDR3 length: 16 amino acids. Germline V gene lookup returns CDR1 SGHKS and CDR2 YYEKEE (reference sequence). The CDR3 sequence: CASSLGGTGPQRQHYF. The CDR3 DNA reads TGTGCCAGCAGCTTGGGGGGGACAGGACCCCAGAGGCAGCATTACTTC.

V is TRBV19 and J is TRBJ2-5; 9 bases fit TRBD1. This CDR3 region has 16 residues. From germline, CDR1 is LNHDA and CDR2 SQIVND (reference sequence). V was pared by 5 bases and J by 2 bases, with 9 bases of the junction left unmatched. CDR3 in DNA: TGTGCCAGTAGTTCCTCGGACAGGGGCCGGCAAGAGACCCAGTACTTC. This codes for CASSSSDRGRQETQYF.

The CDR3 sequence: CASSQDGRDTQPQHF. The CDR3 nucleotides read TGCGCCAGCAGCCAAGATGGCCGGGACACTCAGCCCCAGCATTTT. This chain uses TRBV4-1 with TRBJ1-5; TRBD1 is a possible D gene (6 bases). Germline CDR1 reads MGHRA; CDR2 reads YSYEKL. V lost 0 bases, J lost 6 bases, and 12 bases lay in between. This CDR3 region has 15 residues.

The genes are TRBV13 and TRBJ1-2; D not resolved. V was shortened by 0 bases and J by 4 bases, with 6 bases between the two germline ends. Germline V gene data show CDR1 as PRHDT and CDR2 as FYEKMQ (reference sequence). This CDR3 contains 13 residues. The CDR3 loop is CASSLGRLYGYTF. The CDR3 DNA sequence: TGTGCCAGCAGCTTAGGGCGGCTCTATGGCTACACCTTC.

The chain carries TRBV28 and TRBJ1-2; D might be TRBD1 (6 bases). The germline V gene has CDR1 MDHEN and CDR2 SYDVKM. V dropped 4 bases and J dropped 9 bases, with 18 bases sitting between them. The CDR3 loop spans 14 amino acids. The CDR3 DNA sequence: TGTGCCAGCAGTTCCAGCCAACAGGGATGGAGCTACACCTTC. Its protein is CASSSSQQGWSYTF.

The chain employs TRBV7-2 and TRBJ2-5; 14 bases match TRBD2. The length of the CDR3 is 16 residues. The V gene end was trimmed by 5 bases and the J gene end by 4 bases; junction bases not matched to a gene: 6. Germline CDR1 reads SGHTA; CDR2 reads FQGNSA. Here the CDR3 DNA reads TGTGCCAGCAGCGACGCCGGGACTAGCGGGGGAGAGACCCAGTACTTC. It encodes CASSDAGTSGGETQYF. The entire variable domain, with the rest obtained from reference TRBV7-2 and TRBJ2-5, is as follows: GAGVSQSPSNKVTEKGKDVELRCDPISGHTALYWYRQSLGQGLEFLIYFQGNSAPDKSGLPSDRFSAERTGGSVSTLTIQRTQQEDSAVYLCASSDAGTSGGETQYFGPGTRLLVL.

This sequence joins TRBV5-4 and TRBJ2-1, with a tentative D call TRBD2 (6 bases). V lost 3 bases, J lost 9 bases, and 22 bases lay in between. Germline CDR1 SGHNT, CDR2 YYREEE (reference sequence). The CDR3 loop spans 16 amino acids. The DNA for the CDR3 is TGTGCCAGCAGCTGGGAGACTAGTCAGGCCGGGGGTGAGCAGTTCTTC. This codes for CASSWETSQAGGEQFF.

This rearrangement joins TRBV28 to TRBJ1-3, with D hard to call. V was pared by 5 bases and J by 0 bases, with 5 bases between. The CDR3 runs 13 residues. The germline CDR1 and CDR2 sequences are MDHEN and SYDVKM. Here the CDR3 DNA reads TGTGCCAGCAGTCCTCCCTCTGGAAACACCATATATTTT. This translates into CASSPPSGNTIYF.

The chain uses TRBV2 and TRBJ2-7; 7 nucleotides agree with TRBD2. The CDR3 covers 15 residues. Germline values: CDR1 SNHLY, CDR2 FYNNEI. The J segment lost 2 bases and the V segment lost 6 bases, leaving 10 bases of the junction unmatched. Here the CDR3 DNA reads TGTGCCAGCAGGATAGGGGAGGGGCTAACCTACGAGCAGTACTTC. Translation: CASRIGEGLTYEQYF.

This clone was seen more than once but under ten times. The J gene is TRBJ1-1, the V gene TRBV18; TRBD1 is a possible D gene (6 bases). This CDR3 contains 14 residues. V lost 1 base to trimming and J lost 6 bases, with 12 bases between them. The germline gives CDR1 KGHSH, CDR2 LQKENI. CDR3 region: CASSPLIRTAEAFF. The CDR3 DNA reads as TGTGCCAGCTCACCACTTATTCGGACAGCTGAAGCTTTCTTT.

The chain carries TRBV6-5 and TRBJ1-5, with a possible D match to TRBD1 (5 bases). V was trimmed by 8 bases and J by 5 bases, leaving 16 bases between them. Germline CDR1 MNHEY, CDR2 SVGAGI. This CDR3 has 14 residues. This chain's CDR3 is CASARQSSDQPQHF. CDR3 nucleotide sequence: TGTGCCAGCGCCCGACAGTCGTCCGATCAGCCCCAGCATTTT.

V is TRBV11-2 and J is TRBJ2-3, with D possibly TRBD1 on 6 matching bases. This CDR3 comprises 15 residues. Looked up from germline, CDR1 is SGHAT and CDR2 is FQNNGV. V was pared by 7 bases and J by 0 bases, with 14 bases between. The CDR3 coding sequence is TGTGCCAGCACGAAACAGGGAACTAGCACAGATACGCAGTATTTT. Its protein product is CASTKQGTSTDTQYF.